The rows below give T cell receptor beta chains drawn from one sample of a study of PD-1 blockade in mismatch repair-deficient tumors. Assay used: immunoSEQ multiplex PCR; TCRdb lists only in-frame clones, some missing. The table includes 100,000 or so clones, 70% to 85% detected once. The sequencing used peripheral blood, collected approximately 8 months after starting pembrolizumab. The receptors stem from an adult with mismatch repair-deficient cancer. Each CDR3 is given with its conserved first and last residue. Each record gives: V gene, D gene, J gene, clone size, CDR3 DNA, CDR3 protein. D genes are given only for firm matches. Clone size, where shown, is once, few, many, or a class for clones that have expanded.

V gene: TRBV7-2
D gene: TRBD1
J gene: TRBJ1-1
clone size: few
CDR3 DNA: TGTGCCAGCAGCTTTCCCCGGGACAGGGGAAAACTGAACACTGAAGCTTTCTTT
CDR3 protein: CASSFPRDRGKLNTEAFF

V gene: TRBV15
D gene: TRBD2
J gene: TRBJ2-3
clone size: NA
CDR3 DNA: TGTGCCACCAGCCCGTCTGGCGGGAGATTTGCAGATACGCAGTATTTT
CDR3 protein: CATSPSGGRFADTQYF

V gene: TRBV27
D gene: TRBD1
J gene: TRBJ1-5
clone size: NA
CDR3 DNA: TGTGCCAGCAGTTTGTGGGGACAGGGGTTGAGTCAGCCCCAGCATTTT
CDR3 protein: CASSLWGQGLSQPQHF

V gene: TRBV10-1
D gene: TRBD2
J gene: TRBJ2-1
clone size: NA
CDR3 DNA: TGCGCCACCATGACTAGCGGATCGAATGAGCAGTTCTTC
CDR3 protein: CATMTSGSNEQFF

V gene: TRBV6-5
D gene: NA
J gene: TRBJ2-2
clone size: NA
CDR3 DNA: TGTGCCAGCAGTTACTCGCAGGGTTCCGGGGAGCTGTTTTTT
CDR3 protein: CASSYSQGSGELFF

V gene: TRBV18
D gene: TRBD1
J gene: TRBJ1-3
clone size: few
CDR3 DNA: TGTGCCAGCTCAGCCGGGACAGCGCTTCTCAACACCATATATTTT
CDR3 protein: CASSAGTALLNTIYF

V gene: TRBV19
D gene: NA
J gene: TRBJ1-2
clone size: once
CDR3 DNA: TGTGCCAGTAGTCCGGGGGGTTATGGCTACACCTTC
CDR3 protein: CASSPGGYGYTF

V gene: TRBV6-5
D gene: NA
J gene: TRBJ2-3
clone size: NA
CDR3 DNA: TGTGCCAGCAGTCCAACAGATACGCAGTATTTT
CDR3 protein: CASSPTDTQYF

V gene: TRBV6-1
D gene: NA
J gene: TRBJ1-2
clone size: NA
CDR3 DNA: TGTGCCAGCGACCAGATCTATGGCTACACCTTC
CDR3 protein: CASDQIYGYTF

V gene: TRBV7-9
D gene: TRBD2
J gene: TRBJ2-5
clone size: NA
CDR3 DNA: TGTGCCAGCAGCCTCCGGACTAGCGGGAGTAGAGAGACCCAGTACTTC
CDR3 protein: CASSLRTSGSRETQYF

V gene: TRBV7-7
D gene: NA
J gene: TRBJ1-1
clone size: NA
CDR3 DNA: TGTGCTAGCAGCTTAGCTACGAACACTGAAGCTTTCTTT
CDR3 protein: CASSLATNTEAFF

V gene: TRBV7-3
D gene: NA
J gene: TRBJ2-1
clone size: NA
CDR3 DNA: TGTGCCAGCAGCCTCGGGGACATGGAGCAGTTCTTC
CDR3 protein: CASSLGDMEQFF

V gene: TRBV2
D gene: NA
J gene: TRBJ1-5
clone size: NA
CDR3 DNA: TGTGCCAGCAGTGAGTCAAGGAGCGATCAGCCCCAGCATTTT
CDR3 protein: CASSESRSDQPQHF

V gene: TRBV7-2
D gene: NA
J gene: TRBJ2-5
clone size: NA
CDR3 DNA: TGTGCCAGCAGCTTTGAAGTTCGTGCAGAGACCCAGTACTTC
CDR3 protein: CASSFEVRAETQYF

V gene: TRBV4-2
D gene: TRBD1
J gene: TRBJ2-7
clone size: NA
CDR3 DNA: TGTGCCAGCAGCCAAGCAGGGGGCGGGTACGAGCAGTACTTC
CDR3 protein: CASSQAGGGYEQYF

V gene: TRBV6-1
D gene: NA
J gene: TRBJ2-5
clone size: NA
CDR3 DNA: TGTGCCAGCACCGGAACGGCGGTCCAAGAGACCCAGTACTTC
CDR3 protein: CASTGTAVQETQYF

V gene: TRBV5-1
D gene: NA
J gene: TRBJ2-5
clone size: NA
CDR3 DNA: TGCGCCAGCAGCTCTAAAGATGGGGCCGGGGAGGCCCAGTACTTC
CDR3 protein: CASSSKDGAGEAQYF

V gene: TRBV6-6
D gene: NA
J gene: TRBJ2-3
clone size: NA
CDR3 DNA: TGTGCCAGCAGCGCATCGGTTGGCTCGGATACGCAGTATTTT
CDR3 protein: CASSASVGSDTQYF

V gene: TRBV5-5
D gene: NA
J gene: TRBJ1-2
clone size: once
CDR3 DNA: TGTGCCAGCAGCTTGGGGCGCGAGGGTTCCTATGGCTACACCTTC
CDR3 protein: CASSLGREGSYGYTF

V gene: TRBV29-1
D gene: TRBD1
J gene: TRBJ2-7
clone size: few
CDR3 DNA: TGCAGCGTTGACCGTAGGGACAGGGATTCCTACGAGCAGTACTTC
CDR3 protein: CSVDRRDRDSYEQYF

V gene: TRBV11-3
D gene: NA
J gene: TRBJ2-5
clone size: NA
CDR3 DNA: TGTGCCAGCAGCTTAGGAGAGAGGGCCGGGGAGACCCAGTACTTC
CDR3 protein: CASSLGERAGETQYF

V gene: TRBV5-4
D gene: TRBD2
J gene: TRBJ2-1
clone size: NA
CDR3 DNA: TGTGCCAGCAGCCCAAGGACTAGCGGACTTTACAATGAGCAGTTCTTC
CDR3 protein: CASSPRTSGLYNEQFF

V gene: TRBV7-6
D gene: NA
J gene: TRBJ1-2
clone size: few
CDR3 DNA: TGTGCCAGCAGCCCCTCCGGACAGCCCTATTATGGCTACACCTTC
CDR3 protein: CASSPSGQPYYGYTF

V gene: TRBV27
D gene: TRBD2
J gene: TRBJ2-1
clone size: NA
CDR3 DNA: TGTGCCAGCAGTTTGGGAGGGTACGAGCAGTTCTTC
CDR3 protein: CASSLGGYEQFF

V gene: TRBV28
D gene: NA
J gene: TRBJ2-1
clone size: NA
CDR3 DNA: TGTGCCAGCAGGTTGGCGGGGTTTGAGCAGTTCTTC
CDR3 protein: CASRLAGFEQFF

V gene: TRBV6-5
D gene: TRBD2
J gene: TRBJ2-7
clone size: NA
CDR3 DNA: TGTGCCAGCAGTTACGCGACTAGCGCTCAATTGAGGGGGCAGTACTTC
CDR3 protein: CASSYATSAQLRGQYF

V gene: TRBV6-1
D gene: NA
J gene: TRBJ1-5
clone size: NA
CDR3 DNA: TGTGCCAGCAGTGACGTACAGGGTGTCCAGCCCCAGCATTTT
CDR3 protein: CASSDVQGVQPQHF

V gene: TRBV27
D gene: TRBD1
J gene: TRBJ1-2
clone size: once
CDR3 DNA: TGTGCCAGCACTCGAATAGGGGGCCGATATGGCTACACCTTC
CDR3 protein: CASTRIGGRYGYTF

V gene: TRBV30
D gene: NA
J gene: TRBJ2-1
clone size: NA
CDR3 DNA: TGTGCCTGGATGGGCCCCAATGAGCAGTTCTTC
CDR3 protein: CAWMGPNEQFF

V gene: TRBV30
D gene: NA
J gene: TRBJ1-1
clone size: NA
CDR3 DNA: TGTGCCTGGGGCCCTGGGTTAGCCGACACTGAAGCTTTCTTT
CDR3 protein: CAWGPGLADTEAFF

V gene: TRBV28
D gene: NA
J gene: TRBJ1-2
clone size: NA
CDR3 DNA: TGTGCCAGCAGTTTGACCTCGAATGGCTACACCTTC
CDR3 protein: CASSLTSNGYTF

V gene: TRBV10-3
D gene: NA
J gene: TRBJ2-7
clone size: NA
CDR3 DNA: TGTGCCATCAGTGAGTCGAACAGGGAGATCGACGAGCAGTACTTC
CDR3 protein: CAISESNREIDEQYF

V gene: TRBV7-2
D gene: NA
J gene: TRBJ2-7
clone size: few
CDR3 DNA: TGTGCCAGCAGCTTATCGCCGGGGAGCTCCTACGAGCAGTACTTC
CDR3 protein: CASSLSPGSSYEQYF

V gene: TRBV7-2
D gene: TRBD2
J gene: TRBJ2-3
clone size: NA
CDR3 DNA: TGTGCCAGCAGCTTTATTGCGGGAGGGTTCACAGATACGCAGTATTTT
CDR3 protein: CASSFIAGGFTDTQYF

V gene: TRBV5-4
D gene: NA
J gene: TRBJ1-2
clone size: once
CDR3 DNA: TGTGCCAGCAGCTTGGCCGCTACCTTGAACTATGGCTACACCTTC
CDR3 protein: CASSLAATLNYGYTF

V gene: TRBV10-3
D gene: NA
J gene: TRBJ1-4
clone size: NA
CDR3 DNA: TGTGCCATCAGCGCAGGCGTAACAAATGAAAAACTGTTTTTT
CDR3 protein: CAISAGVTNEKLFF

V gene: TRBV4-1
D gene: NA
J gene: TRBJ2-1
clone size: NA
CDR3 DNA: TGCGCCAGCAGCCAAGGACGTACGGCGGCCCTCCGACAGAATGAGCAGTTCTTC
CDR3 protein: CASSQGRTAALRQNEQFF